Listed below are T cell receptor beta chains from one sample, sequenced in a study of control samples from healthy donors and cancer patients. Method: immunoSEQ multiplex PCR; TCRdb's copy keeps in-frame clones and lacks some. The sample lists thousands of clones; approximately 84% were seen once. The sample comprised formalin-fixed, paraffin-embedded tissue. The origin of the receptors is a female donor with lung cancer. CDR3s include the opening cysteine and the closing phenylalanine or tryptophan. The order of the fields is D gene, clone size, J gene, V gene, CDR3 protein, CDR3 DNA. The D gene is left open where the match is weak. Rows give clone size only sometimes, using once, few, many, or a class for an expanded clone.

D: .
size: .
J: TRBJ2-2
V: TRBV5-5
CDR3: CASSLGNTGELFF
DNA: TGTGCCAGCAGCTTGGGGAACACCGGGGAGCTGTTTTTT

D: .
size: few
J: TRBJ2-7
V: TRBV15
CDR3: CATAGPYEQYF
DNA: TGTGCCACCGCAGGGCCCTACGAGCAGTACTTC

D: .
size: .
J: TRBJ1-2
V: TRBV12-3/TRBV12-4
CDR3: CASSFRGGYTF
DNA: TGTGCCAGCAGTTTCAGGGGAGGCTACACCTTC

D: .
size: .
J: TRBJ2-5
V: TRBV5-6
CDR3: CASSVGTEETQYF
DNA: TGTGCCAGCAGCGTCGGGACTGAAGAGACCCAGTACTTC

D: .
size: few
J: TRBJ1-2
V: TRBV5-5
CDR3: CASSGGTSYGYTF
DNA: TGTGCCAGCAGCGGAGGGACAAGCTATGGCTACACCTTC

D: TRBD2
size: .
J: TRBJ2-5
V: TRBV3-1/TRBV3-2
CDR3: CASSQRRREWQETQYF
DNA: TGTGCCAGCAGCCAACGCCGGCGGGAGTGGCAAGAGACCCAGTACTTC

D: .
size: .
J: TRBJ1-1
V: TRBV28
CDR3: CASSLPRGVIMNTEAFF
DNA: TGTGCCAGCAGTTTGCCCAGGGGCGTAATTATGAACACTGAAGCTTTCTTT

D: .
size: .
J: TRBJ2-1
V: TRBV7-9
CDR3: CASSTSGPRVNEQFF
DNA: TGTGCCAGCAGCACCAGCGGTCCAAGGGTGAATGAGCAGTTCTTC

D: .
size: .
J: TRBJ1-1
V: TRBV7-8
CDR3: CASSFLGFSEAFF
DNA: TGTGCCAGCAGCTTTCTAGGGTTTAGTGAAGCTTTCTTT

D: TRBD1
size: .
J: TRBJ2-3
V: TRBV2
CDR3: CASRQGITQYF
DNA: TGTGCCAGCAGACAGGGGATTACGCAGTATTTT

D: TRBD2
size: .
J: TRBJ2-5
V: TRBV7-9
CDR3: CASSLATSAQETQYF
DNA: TGTGCCAGCAGCTTAGCCACTAGCGCCCAAGAGACCCAGTACTTC

D: .
size: .
J: TRBJ1-2
V: TRBV14
CDR3: CASSQGRSGVGGYTF
DNA: TGTGCCAGCAGCCAAGGTCGATCGGGGGTTGGTGGCTACACCTTC

D: .
size: .
J: TRBJ2-1
V: TRBV2
CDR3: CASSGALRNEQFF
DNA: TGTGCCAGCAGTGGGGCCCTGAGAAATGAGCAGTTCTTC

D: TRBD2
size: .
J: TRBJ2-1
V: TRBV7-2
CDR3: CASSWVAGGGNEQFF
DNA: TGTGCCAGCAGCTGGGTAGCGGGAGGTGGCAATGAGCAGTTCTTC

D: .
size: .
J: TRBJ2-3
V: TRBV19
CDR3: CASNTGPSADTQYF
DNA: TGTGCCAGTAATACCGGGCCTTCGGCAGATACGCAGTATTTT

D: .
size: .
J: TRBJ2-2
V: TRBV6-5
CDR3: CASSYSRRAGELFF
DNA: TGTGCCAGCAGTTACTCGAGACGGGCCGGGGAGCTGTTTTTT

D: .
size: .
J: TRBJ2-5
V: TRBV5-6
CDR3: CASSLFTRPQETQYF
DNA: TGTGCCAGCAGCTTGTTTACTCGGCCTCAAGAGACCCAGTACTTC

D: .
size: .
J: TRBJ2-7
V: TRBV6-1
CDR3: CASSEARSGDYYF
DNA: TGTGCCAGCAGTGAAGCCAGGTCCGGGGATTATTATTTC

D: TRBD1
size: .
J: TRBJ1-1
V: TRBV19
CDR3: CASSMSDRVGAEAFF
DNA: TGTGCCAGTAGTATGAGTGACAGGGTGGGCGCTGAAGCTTTCTTT

D: TRBD2
size: .
J: TRBJ2-7
V: TRBV7-2
CDR3: CASSLQVAGSYEQYF
DNA: TGTGCCAGCAGCCTTCAGGTAGCGGGGTCCTACGAGCAGTACTTC

D: .
size: once
J: TRBJ2-1
V: TRBV24-1
CDR3: CATSAPTPVMSEQFF
DNA: TGTGCCACCAGTGCCCCCACCCCCGTCATGTCTGAGCAGTTCTTC

D: .
size: .
J: TRBJ2-7
V: TRBV11-3
CDR3: CASTEKGGGAEQYF
DNA: TGTGCCAGCACCGAGAAGGGAGGTGGTGCCGAGCAGTACTTC

D: TRBD2
size: .
J: TRBJ2-3
V: TRBV3-1/TRBV3-2
CDR3: CASSVAGGLTDTQYF
DNA: TGTGCCAGCAGCGTAGCGGGAGGGCTCACAGATACGCAGTATTTT

D: .
size: .
J: TRBJ2-2
V: TRBV6-5
CDR3: CASPLLEGATGELFF
DNA: TGTGCCAGTCCCTTGCTGGAGGGGGCCACCGGGGAGCTGTTTTTT

D: .
size: .
J: TRBJ1-1
V: TRBV7-2
CDR3: CASSLQGADTEAFF
DNA: TGTGCCAGCAGCCTTCAGGGAGCGGACACTGAAGCTTTCTTT